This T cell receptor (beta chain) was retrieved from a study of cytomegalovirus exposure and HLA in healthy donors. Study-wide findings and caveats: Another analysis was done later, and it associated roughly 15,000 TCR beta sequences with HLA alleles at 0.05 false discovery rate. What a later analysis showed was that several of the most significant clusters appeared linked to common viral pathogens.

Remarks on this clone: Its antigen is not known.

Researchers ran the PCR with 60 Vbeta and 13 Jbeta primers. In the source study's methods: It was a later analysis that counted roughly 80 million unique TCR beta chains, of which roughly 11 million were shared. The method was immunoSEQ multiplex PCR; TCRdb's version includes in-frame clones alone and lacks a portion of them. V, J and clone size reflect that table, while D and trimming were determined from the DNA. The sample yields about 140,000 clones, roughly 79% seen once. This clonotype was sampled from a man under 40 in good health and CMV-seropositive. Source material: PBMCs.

As DNA, the CDR3 is TGTGCCAGCAGCCAAGCTCCTCCGGGACTAGCGTACACAGATACGCAGTATTTT. As protein: CASSQAPPGLAYTDTQYF. This chain joins TRBV4-2 and TRBJ2-3; 10 bases are shared with TRBD2. Per the germline V gene, CDR1 is LGHNA and CDR2 is YNFKEQ. V lost 1 base to trimming and J lost 2 bases; unmatched junction nucleotides: 9. CDR3 size: 18 residues.